This T cell receptor (beta chain) was profiled in a study of OX40 agonist ivuxolimab in advanced cancers. Study-wide background: Clinicians treated patients with ivuxolimab, an agonistic anti-OX40 (CD134) antibody. The dose-escalation group included hepatocellular carcinoma, melanoma, renal cell carcinoma and head and neck cancer.

Only in-frame clones appear in the TCRdb table, and some are missing; sequencing was by immunoSEQ multiplex PCR. In the table there are about 91,000 clones, under 90% of which are singletons. Autoimmune disease history or systemic immunosuppression barred patients. The study sampled blood at baseline, cycle 4 day 1, and cycle 7 day 1. The receptor was isolated from an adult with an advanced solid tumor such as melanoma, head and neck, liver or kidney cancer. This sample comprised CD4+ or CD8+ T cells sorted from blood, obtained in a trial of the OX40 agonist ivuxolimab.

The CDR3 DNA reads TGTGCCAGCAGCTCCCGGACAGGGACCAAAGAGACCCAGTACTTC. This encodes CASSSRTGTKETQYF. The chain couples TRBV7-3 to TRBJ2-5; 8 nucleotides line up with TRBD1. The V gene's germline CDR1 is SGHTA and CDR2 FQGTGA. The CDR3 is 15 amino acids. V shed 4 bases, J shed 3 bases, and the junction held 7 bases outside the gene matches. Variable domain in full (rest from reference TRBV7-3 and TRBJ2-5): GAGVSQTPSNKVTEKGKYVELRCDPISGHTALYWYRQSLGQGPEFLIYFQGTGAADDSGLPNDRFFAVRPEGSVSTLKIQRTERGDSAVYLCASSSRTGTKETQYFGPGTRLLVL.